This T cell receptor beta chain originates from a study of regulatory T cells in long-lasting Graves disease. Specified time point: newly diagnosed GD, antithyroid drugs for less than 3 months. PBMC-derived RNA was used for the TCR library. Guidelines of the American Thyroid Association were used to diagnose Graves' disease. Arm-PCR of CDR3 regions and iRepertoire HTBI primers were the basis on which TCR beta libraries were built. MiXCR was run by TCRdb on the multiplex PCR reads, yielding one entry per CDR3 protein. The table lists approximately 470,000 distinct CDR3 sequences, 15% to 20% of them singletons. Germline values: CDR1 GTSNPN, CDR2 SVGIG (reference sequence). CDR3 length: 17 amino acids. J gave up 5 bases and V 5 bases, and 15 bases lay outside the gene matches. This clonotype was counted at least ten times. Another study also made use of these data, one on T cells in Graves' hyperthyroidism and ophthalmopathy. This second report adds: For Graves' hyperthyroidism to be stable, ophthalmopathy could not progress within 18 months. Researchers found most expanded thyroid clonotypes above 0.001 in blood as well.

This sequence joins TRBV30 and TRBJ2-2, with TRBD2 matching 9 bases. The sequence was obtained from a man between 35 and 55 years old with Graves disease. The source was peripheral blood mononuclear cells (PBMCs), collected at new diagnosis, from a patient treated with antithyroid drugs. Written as DNA, the CDR3 is TGTGCCTGGGCAACCAGAATCAGCGGGAGGCCTACCGGGGAGCTGTTTTTT. Translated, it gives CAWATRISGRPTGELFF.